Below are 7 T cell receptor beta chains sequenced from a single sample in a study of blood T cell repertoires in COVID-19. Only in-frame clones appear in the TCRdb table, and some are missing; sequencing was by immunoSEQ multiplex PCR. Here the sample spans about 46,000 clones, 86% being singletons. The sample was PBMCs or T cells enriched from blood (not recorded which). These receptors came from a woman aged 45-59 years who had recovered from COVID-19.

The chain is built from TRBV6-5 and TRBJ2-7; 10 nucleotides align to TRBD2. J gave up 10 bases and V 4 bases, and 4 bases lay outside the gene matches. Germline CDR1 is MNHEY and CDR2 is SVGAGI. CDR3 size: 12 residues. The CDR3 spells CASSLGLAVQYF. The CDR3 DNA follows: TGTGCCAGCAGTTTAGGACTAGCGGTTCAGTACTTC.

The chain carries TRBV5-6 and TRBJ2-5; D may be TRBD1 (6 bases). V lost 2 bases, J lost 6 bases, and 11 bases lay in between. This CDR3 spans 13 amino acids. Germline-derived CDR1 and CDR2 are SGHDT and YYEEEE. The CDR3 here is CASSFQQGQTQYF. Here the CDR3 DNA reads TGTGCCAGCAGCTTTCAACAGGGACAGACCCAGTACTTC. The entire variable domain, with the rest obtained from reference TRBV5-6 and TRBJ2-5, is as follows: DAGVTQSPTHLIKTRGQQVTLRCSPKSGHDTVSWYQQALGQGPQFIFQYYEEEERQRGNFPDRFSGHQFPNYSSELNVNALLLGDSALYLCASSFQQGQTQYFGPGTRLLVL.

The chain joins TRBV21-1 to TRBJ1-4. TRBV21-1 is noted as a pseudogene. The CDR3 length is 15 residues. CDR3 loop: CASSKDKGLNEKLFF. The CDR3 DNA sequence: TGTGCCAGCAGCAAAGATAAGGGACTTAATGAAAAACTGTTTTTT.

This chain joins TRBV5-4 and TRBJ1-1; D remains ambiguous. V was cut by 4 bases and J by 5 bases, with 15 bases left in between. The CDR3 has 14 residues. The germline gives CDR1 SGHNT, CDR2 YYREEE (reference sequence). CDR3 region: CASSPKSGVTEAFF. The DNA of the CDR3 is TGTGCCAGCAGCCCGAAGAGCGGGGTAACTGAAGCTTTCTTT.

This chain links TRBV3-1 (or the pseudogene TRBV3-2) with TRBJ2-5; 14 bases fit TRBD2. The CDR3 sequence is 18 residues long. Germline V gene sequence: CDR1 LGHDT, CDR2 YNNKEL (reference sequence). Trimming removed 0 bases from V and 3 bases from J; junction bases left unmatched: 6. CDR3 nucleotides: TGTGCCAGCAGCCAAGATCTGGGACTAGCGGGAGTAAAAGAGACCCAGTACTTC. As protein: CASSQDLGLAGVKETQYF.

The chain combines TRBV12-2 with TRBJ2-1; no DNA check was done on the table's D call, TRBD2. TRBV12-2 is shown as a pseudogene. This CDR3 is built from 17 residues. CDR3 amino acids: CASRLAQQAGGYNEQFF. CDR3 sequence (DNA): TGTGCAAGTCGCTTAGCGCAGCAAGCGGGAGGGTACAATGAGCAGTTCTTC.

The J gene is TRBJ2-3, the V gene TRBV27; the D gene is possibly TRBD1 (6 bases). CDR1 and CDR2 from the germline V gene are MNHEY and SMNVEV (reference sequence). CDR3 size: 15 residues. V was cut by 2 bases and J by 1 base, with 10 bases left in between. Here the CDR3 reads CASSLRWTGTDTQYF. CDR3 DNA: TGTGCCAGCAGTTTAAGGTGGACAGGCACAGATACGCAGTATTTT.